Following are 31 T cell receptor beta chains from one sample sequenced in a study of CD8+CD57+ T cells in acquired aplastic anemia (dated by TCRdb to 2017 to 2018). Sequencing instrument: Illumina HiSeq 2000. Genomic DNA was used as template for profiling of TCR beta VDJ combinations and CDR3 sequences. Clones were called with MiXCR by TCRdb after fastp trimmed the public reads at Q25, and only in-frame beta chains were retained. Identical CDR3 proteins give one entry, which carries the most common genes and DNA. Present in this sample are under 200,000 distinct CDR3 sequences, 71% of which were seen just once. About 50% of the sample lies in the top ten. Patients chosen for sequencing had shown expansion of CD8+CD57+ cells by flow cytometry. The sequencing sample was made of sorted CD4+, CD8+, or CD8+CD57+ T cells (not recorded which) from PBMCs. Receptors originate from a human donor with aplastic anemia.

V and J are TRBV2 and TRBJ2-7, with 10 positions matching TRBD2. CDR3 length equals 16 residues. With 2 bases clipped from V and 5 bases from J, the junction kept 9 bases outside the gene matches. Per germline, CDR1 SNHLY and CDR2 FYNNEI. The CDR3 DNA follows: TGTGCCAGCAGTGAACGGGGTAGCGGGAGGTTCAACGAGCAGTACTTC. This encodes CASSERGSGRFNEQYF.

In this sample, this clonotype turned up once. The gene calls are TRBV24-1 and TRBJ1-3; no clear D. The germline gives CDR1 KGHDR, CDR2 SFDVKD. Trimming shortened V by 0 bases and J by 3 bases, and 8 bases separated the two germline ends. The CDR3 contains 15 residues. Here the CDR3 reads CATSDLQVLGNTIYF. As DNA, the CDR3 is TGTGCCACCAGTGATTTGCAAGTTCTTGGAAACACCATATATTTT.

The CDR3 protein is CASSPWTGGEVYEQYF. As DNA, the CDR3 is TGTGCCAGCAGCCCCTGGACAGGGGGCGAAGTGTACGAGCAGTACTTC. The chain links TRBV7-6 to TRBJ2-7; 11 nucleotides align to TRBD1. The CDR3 loop spans 16 amino acids. In germline, CDR1 is SGHVS, CDR2 FNYEAQ. Trimming at V came to 5 bases and at J to 4 bases, leaving 10 bases not matched to a gene.

The chain carries TRBV19 and TRBJ2-7; D remains unclear. Germline lookup yields CDR1 LNHDA and CDR2 SQIVND (reference sequence). Trimming cost V 3 bases and J 5 bases, with 11 bases left between them. The length of the CDR3 is 13 residues. Here the CDR3 reads CASSINEGHEQYF. CDR3 DNA: TGTGCCAGTAGTATCAATGAAGGACACGAGCAGTACTTC.

The CDR3 DNA follows: TGTGCCAGCAGCTTTAGTGAGTTGGATTCACCCCTCCACTTT. Its translation: CASSFSELDSPLHF. This chain joins TRBV7-9 and TRBJ1-6; D call uncertain. The CDR3 consists of 14 residues. CDR1 SEHNR and CDR2 FQNEAQ come from the germline V gene (reference sequence). V gave up 3 bases and J gave up 8 bases, with 11 bases separating them.

This clonotype appeared a few times. V and J are TRBV7-3 and TRBJ2-7; D is unclear. This CDR3 comprises 13 residues. The V end was cut by 0 bases, the J end by 0 bases, with 3 bases between. Per the germline V gene, CDR1 is SGHTA and CDR2 is FQGTGA. The CDR3 here is CASSLTYSYEQYF. In nucleotides, the CDR3 is TGTGCCAGCAGCTTAACATACTCCTACGAGCAGTACTTC.

This chain joins TRBV7-3 and TRBJ2-2, with 7 bases aligning to TRBD2. Germline CDR1 SGHTA, CDR2 FQGTGA. This CDR3 spans 14 amino acids. Trimming at V came to 0 bases and at J to 5 bases, leaving 0 bases not matched to a gene. CDR3 nucleotides: TGTGCCAGCAGCTTAACGCGGGGGACCGGGGAGCTGTTTTTT. The encoded protein is CASSLTRGTGELFF.

The chain carries TRBV2 and TRBJ2-5, with TRBD1 matching 10 bases. This CDR3 comprises 17 residues. CDR1 and CDR2 (germline): SNHLY, FYNNEI. V gave up 8 bases and J gave up 3 bases; unmatched junction bases: 15. CDR3 residues: CASSRPGQGMWEETQYF. The CDR3 DNA is TGTGCCAGCTCTCGGCCGGGACAGGGGATGTGGGAAGAGACCCAGTACTTC. Combining the CDR3 with reference TRBV2 and TRBJ2-5 gives the whole variable domain EPEVTQTPSHQVTQMGQEVILRCVPISNHLYFYWYRQILGQKVEFLVSFYNNEISEKSEIFDDQFSVERPDGSNFTLKIRSTKLEDSAMYFCASSRPGQGMWEETQYFGPGTRLLVL.

This clonotype turned up a few times. The rearrangement joins TRBV20-1 to TRBJ2-5; TRBD1 might be the D (5 bases). V lost 4 bases, J lost 0 bases, and 15 bases lay in between. The germline gives CDR1 DFQATT, CDR2 SNEGSKA (reference sequence). The CDR3 contains 15 residues. CDR3 loop: CSAKPLGQNQETQYF. Written as DNA, the CDR3 is TGCAGTGCTAAACCGCTCGGACAAAACCAAGAGACCCAGTACTTC.

The V and J genes are TRBV6-1 and TRBJ1-1, with D maybe TRBD1 (6 bases). V was shortened by 8 bases and J by 6 bases, with 16 bases between the two germline ends. The CDR3 has 13 amino acids. Germline CDR1 and CDR2: MNHNS and SASEGT. Here the CDR3 reads CASGSRGLPEAFF. The CDR3 DNA follows: TGTGCCAGCGGCTCCAGGGGATTGCCTGAAGCTTTCTTT.

In this sample, this clonotype turned up a few times. The V and J genes are TRBV12-3 or TRBV12-4 and TRBJ1-2, with 12 bases lining up with TRBD1. CDR3 length equals 15 residues. J lost 8 bases, V lost 6 bases, and 10 bases had no gene match. CDR3 nucleotides: TGTGCCAGCAGCTTCGCGGGACAGGGGGCTCAAGGCTACACCTTC. Protein sequence: CASSFAGQGAQGYTF.

The rearrangement links TRBV7-9 to TRBJ2-1, with 9 bases identical to TRBD1. This CDR3 is built from 15 residues. Germline V CDR1 and CDR2: SEHNR, FQNEAQ (reference sequence). V was clipped by 6 bases and J by 5 bases; unmatched bases: 8. The DNA of the CDR3 is TGTGCCAGCAGTCCCGGGACAGGGATACACAATGAGCAGTTCTTC. It translates to CASSPGTGIHNEQFF.

This rearrangement joins TRBV27 to TRBJ2-3; D is unclear. Deletions cut 5 bases from V and 6 bases from J, with 12 bases between. The CDR3 sequence is 13 residues long. In germline, CDR1 is MNHEY, CDR2 SMNVEV (reference sequence). The CDR3 reads CASSPSYVDTQYF. Written as DNA, the CDR3 is TGTGCCAGCAGTCCCTCCTACGTGGATACGCAGTATTTT.

This clonotype was observed once. This chain joins TRBV2 and TRBJ1-6; 9 nucleotides match TRBD1. The J segment lost 5 bases and the V segment lost 0 bases, leaving 5 bases of the junction unmatched. Germline loops: CDR1 SNHLY, CDR2 FYNNEI. The CDR3 runs 17 residues. The CDR3 sequence is CASSEADRGWDNSPLHF. In DNA form, the CDR3 reads TGTGCCAGCAGTGAAGCGGACAGGGGATGGGATAATTCACCCCTCCACTTT.

The chain combines TRBV10-3 with TRBJ1-1; D is perhaps TRBD1 (5 bases). Germline V gene data show CDR1 as ENHRY and CDR2 as SYGVKD. The length of the CDR3 is 15 residues. V was trimmed by 3 bases and J by 0 bases, leaving 11 bases between them. CDR3 bases: TGTGCCATCAGTGATCCGACAGTACTGAACACTGAAGCTTTCTTT. Translated: CAISDPTVLNTEAFF.

This clonotype was picked up many times. V is TRBV9 and J is TRBJ2-1, with 11 nucleotides matching TRBD2. CDR1 is SGDLS and CDR2 is YYNGEE in the germline V gene. The CDR3 extends over 18 amino acids. The ends lost 6 bases at V and 7 bases at J; junction bases unmatched: 18. DNA of the CDR3: TGTGCCAGCACCGGGGGAATTAGCGGGGGGGCTCAAATAAATGAGCAGTTCTTC. As protein: CASTGGISGGAQINEQFF.

The CDR3 bases are TGTGCCAGTAGTTCCTTCGGGACAAGAGACTACGAGCAGTACTTC. Translated, it gives CASSSFGTRDYEQYF. The chain joins TRBV19 to TRBJ2-7, with D possibly being TRBD1 (6 bases). This CDR3 contains 15 residues. The germline V and J ends were trimmed by 5 bases and 3 bases, with 17 bases remaining between them. Germline CDR1 reads LNHDA; CDR2 reads SQIVND (reference sequence).

The V gene is TRBV15, the J gene TRBJ1-6; 7 positions agree with TRBD1. The CDR3 loop spans 16 amino acids. CDR1 and CDR2 from the germline V gene are LNHNV and YYDKDF (reference sequence). Trimming took 4 bases from V and 7 from J; bases not matched to a gene: 10. This chain's CDR3 is CATSTPNGQANSPLHF. CDR3 nucleotides: TGTGCCACCAGCACACCTAACGGACAGGCCAATTCACCCCTCCACTTT.

The chain recombines TRBV7-3 with TRBJ2-1; the match to TRBD2 covers 11 bases. J lost 0 bases, V lost 5 bases, and 12 bases had no gene match. The CDR3 covers 19 residues. Germline CDR1 and CDR2: SGHTA and FQGTGA. The CDR3 DNA is TGTGCCAGCAGCCCCGTCGGGACTAGCGGATCTAACTCCTACAATGAGCAGTTCTTC. This gives the protein CASSPVGTSGSNSYNEQFF.

This clonotype turned up a few times. This chain links TRBV7-2 with TRBJ2-3, with D possibly TRBD1 on 6 matching bases. From germline, CDR1 is SGHTA and CDR2 FQGNSA. The CDR3 is 13 amino acids. V gave up 6 bases and J gave up 2 bases, with 9 bases separating them. CDR3 sequence (DNA): TGTGCCAGCAGACAGGGCCTCACAGATACGCAGTATTTT. Translation: CASRQGLTDTQYF.

This clonotype was found once. The rearrangement joins TRBV20-1 to TRBJ1-2; tentatively, D is TRBD1 (6 bases). With 7 bases removed from V and 6 bases from J, the gap between germline ends came to 15 bases. The length of the CDR3 is 12 residues. Germline V lookup: CDR1 DFQATT, CDR2 SNEGSKA (reference sequence). CDR3 residues: CSVPRGLDGYTF. CDR3 DNA: TGCAGTGTCCCTAGGGGGTTGGATGGCTACACCTTC.

This clonotype was picked up one time. The rearrangement links TRBV7-9 to TRBJ2-7; D perhaps matches TRBD1 (8 bases). The CDR3 loop spans 15 amino acids. V dropped 1 base and J dropped 3 bases, with 13 bases sitting between them. The germline V gene encodes CDR1 SEHNR and CDR2 FQNEAQ (reference sequence). CDR3 sequence reads: CASSLVQGGVYEQYF. The CDR3 DNA sequence: TGTGCCAGCAGCTTAGTACAGGGGGGGGTCTACGAGCAGTACTTC.

Here the CDR3 reads CAISGQEMAYEQYF. For the CDR3, the DNA is TGTGCCATCAGTGGACAGGAAATGGCCTACGAGCAGTACTTC. This rearrangement joins TRBV10-3 to TRBJ2-7; D is perhaps TRBD1 (6 bases). Germline V CDR1 and CDR2: ENHRY, SYGVKD. This CDR3 region has 14 residues. Between the trimmed V and J ends, which lost 4 bases and 2 bases, there was a span of 12 bases.

The V gene is TRBV7-8, the J gene TRBJ1-1; D gene ambiguous. Looked up from germline, CDR1 is SGHVS and CDR2 is FQNEAQ. The CDR3 is 13 residues long. The V and J ends lost 5 bases and 0 bases respectively, with 7 bases between them. The CDR3 region is CASSAKVNTEAFF. The CDR3 DNA reads TGTGCCAGCAGCGCTAAGGTGAACACTGAAGCTTTCTTT.

The chain recombines TRBV19 with TRBJ2-1; 11 bases match TRBD2. The J segment lost 5 bases and the V segment lost 9 bases, leaving 6 bases of the junction unmatched. CDR3 size: 14 residues. Germline CDR1 and CDR2: LNHDA and SQIVND (reference sequence). The CDR3 bases are TGTGCCAGCGGGGGACTAGCGGAAGACAATGAGCAGTTCTTC. Protein: CASGGLAEDNEQFF.

The chain uses TRBV7-8 and TRBJ2-7; the D gene is possibly TRBD1 (6 bases). CDR3 size: 15 residues. V dropped 1 base and J dropped 6 bases, with 16 bases sitting between them. Germline CDR1 SGHVS, CDR2 FQNEAQ. Here the CDR3 DNA reads TGTGCCAGCAGCTTAGAGTGGAACAGGGTAGTCGAGCAGTACTTC. Amino acids: CASSLEWNRVVEQYF.

Comments on this clonotype: A junction end diverges from the germline sequence, so it may reflect a read error. The chain carries TRBV10-3 and TRBJ2-5; 9 bases map to TRBD1. Germline V lookup: CDR1 ENHRY, CDR2 SYGVKD. The CDR3 has 18 amino acids. DNA for the CDR3: TGTGCCATCAGTTATCTCGAGGGGACAGGGCCGAACCAAGAGGCCCAGTACTTC. This sequence encodes CAISYLEGTGPNQEAQYF.

Of note for this clonotype: Mismatch with germline at one junction end may stem from a read error. This rearrangement joins TRBV20-1 to TRBJ1-6, with D possibly TRBD1 on 6 matching bases. Germline V lookup: CDR1 DFQATT, CDR2 SNEGSKA (reference sequence). The CDR3 covers 13 residues. The CDR3 DNA reads TGCAGTGCGAGAGGGGGATTCAATCCACCCCTCCACTTT. Its protein is CSARGGFNPPLHF.

This chain links TRBV19 with TRBJ2-7; 9 nucleotides agree with TRBD1. V shed 7 bases, J shed 0 bases, and the junction held 4 bases outside the gene matches. The CDR3 is 14 amino acids. In germline, CDR1 is LNHDA, CDR2 SQIVND (reference sequence). CDR3 in amino acids: CASTLTGGSYEQYF. The CDR3 nucleotides read TGTGCCAGTACTCTGACAGGGGGCTCCTACGAGCAGTACTTC. The whole variable domain, remainder taken from reference TRBV19 and TRBJ2-7, is DGGITQSPKYLFRKEGQNVTLSCEQNLNHDAMYWYRQDPGQGLRLIYYSQIVNDFQKGDIAEGYSVSREKKESFPLTVTSAQKNPTAFYLCASTLTGGSYEQYFGPGTRLTVT.

This clonotype has just one count. V is TRBV7-9 and J is TRBJ1-6, with 8 nucleotides matching TRBD1. Germline V CDR1 and CDR2: SEHNR, FQNEAQ (reference sequence). The CDR3 has 15 residues. V dropped 1 base and J dropped 9; count of bases not matched to a gene: 5. The CDR3 reads CASSLGTGGSSPLHF. DNA for the CDR3: TGTGCCAGCAGCTTAGGAACAGGGGGGAGTTCACCCCTCCACTTT.

V and J are TRBV3-1 and TRBJ2-7; D may match TRBD1 or TRBD2 (5 bases each). Germline CDR1 LGHDT, CDR2 YNNKEL (reference sequence). The CDR3 is 16 residues long. The V end was cut by 2 bases, the J end by 8 bases, with 22 bases between. The CDR3 DNA is TGTGCCAGCAGCCAAACAGGCACCGGGGTACTACGAAAGCAGTACTTC. Its translation: CASSQTGTGVLRKQYF.